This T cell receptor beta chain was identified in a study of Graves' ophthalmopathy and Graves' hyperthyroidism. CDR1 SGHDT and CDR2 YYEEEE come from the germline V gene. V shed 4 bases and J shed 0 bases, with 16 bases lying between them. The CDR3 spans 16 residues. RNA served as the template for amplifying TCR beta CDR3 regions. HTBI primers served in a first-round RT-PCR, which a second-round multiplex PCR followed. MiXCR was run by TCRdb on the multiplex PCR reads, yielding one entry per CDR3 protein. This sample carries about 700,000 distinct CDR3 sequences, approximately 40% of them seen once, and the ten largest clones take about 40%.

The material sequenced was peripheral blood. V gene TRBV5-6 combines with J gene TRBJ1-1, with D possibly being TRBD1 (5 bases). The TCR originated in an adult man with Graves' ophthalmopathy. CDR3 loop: CASSPAGGGLNTEAFF. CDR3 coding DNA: TGTGCCAGCAGCCCTGCCGGTGGGGGGTTGAACACTGAAGCTTTCTTT.